The present TCR beta chain was sequenced within a study of identical twins. Carrying unique molecular identifiers, the cDNA also gained a universal primer site through template switching. One entry per CDR3 protein results from TCRdb running MiXCR on the 5' RACE reads. The table lists 1.5 million to 2 million distinct CDR3 sequences, roughly 35% of them singletons. Notes on the study in general: Out-of-frame alpha sequences shared by twins showed excess low generation probability. Within monozygotic twins, out-of-frame TCR alpha sharing was underestimated by the models. With abundant cord blood beta clonotypes, insertions were fewer; memory repertoires showed no such pattern.

On this clonotype itself: No antigen is known for it.

V was pared by 11 bases and J by 0 bases, with 4 bases of the junction left unmatched. There are 15 residues in the CDR3. This chain connects TRBV12-3 or TRBV12-4 to TRBJ2-1; 13 positions agree with TRBD2. Sample: cord blood. The TCR comes from a newborn girl in good health. The CDR3 DNA reads TGTGCCGTAGGGACTAGCGGGACCTCCTACAATGAGCAGTTCTTC. Amino acid sequence: CAVGTSGTSYNEQFF.